This is a list of T cell receptor beta chains from one sample in a study of T cell responses to AZD1222 COVID-19 vaccine. This table comes from immunoSEQ multiplex PCR, and its TCRdb copy is limited to in-frame clones, with some not included. The sample contains fewer than 150,000 clones, around 93% of which appear only once. The sample here was peripheral blood, taken 28 days after the second AZD1222 dose. The receptor set was obtained from an adult who received the AZD1222 COVID-19 vaccine. Both conserved end residues are part of each CDR3. A D gene is named only where the DNA matches it firmly. Only part of the rows carry a size: once, few, many, or a class if the clone is expanded.

>NA|TRBJ1-4|NA|TRBV11-3
TGTGCCAGCAGCTTAACCCGGCAGGGAGGTGAAAAACTGTTTTTT
CASSLTRQGGEKLFF
>NA|TRBJ1-1|NA|TRBV18
TGTGCCAGCTCACCATGGGGGGGATATGGAAACACTGAAGCTTTCTTT
CASSPWGGYGNTEAFF
>TRBD1|TRBJ2-1|NA|TRBV7-9
TGTGCCAGCAGCTTGGACAGGACCATTAGGGGTGAGCAGTTCTTC
CASSLDRTIRGEQFF
>TRBD1|TRBJ2-7|NA|TRBV18
TGTGCCAGCTCACTGGGACAGGGTATAGGCGAGCAGTACTTC
CASSLGQGIGEQYF
>NA|TRBJ2-5|NA|TRBV14
TGTGCCAGCAGCCCCTTTAGGGGAGACCAAGAGACCCAGTACTTC
CASSPFRGDQETQYF
>TRBD1|TRBJ1-1|NA|TRBV29-1
TGCAGCGTTGACCAGGACAGGGTCCGAGCTTTCTTT
CSVDQDRVRAFF
>NA|TRBJ1-2|NA|TRBV6-5
TGTGCCAGCGTGCCGGGGGCCGACTATGGCTACACCTTC
CASVPGADYGYTF
>NA|TRBJ1-5|NA|TRBV29-1
TGCAGCGTTTCCCGTACAGATAGCAATCAGCCCCAGCATTTT
CSVSRTDSNQPQHF
>NA|TRBJ1-5|NA|TRBV19
TGTGCCAGTAACAATTGGGGGTATAGCAATCAGCCCCAGCATTTT
CASNNWGYSNQPQHF
>TRBD1|TRBJ2-7|NA|TRBV9
TGTGCCAGCAGCCCGACAGGGGCTTACTACGAGCAGTACTTC
CASSPTGAYYEQYF
>NA|TRBJ1-4|NA|TRBV3-1/TRBV3-2
TGTGCCAGCAGCCAAGGTCGGGAAAAACTGTTTTTT
CASSQGREKLFF
>NA|TRBJ1-2|NA|TRBV19
TGTGCCAGTAGTATAGGAGTCCGGGGAGACATGCGCTACACCTTC
CASSIGVRGDMRYTF
>NA|TRBJ1-4|NA|TRBV5-5
TGTGCCAGCAGCTTACACCATCCAATTGCAACTAATGAAAAACTGTTTTTT
CASSLHHPIATNEKLFF
>NA|TRBJ1-2|NA|TRBV7-9
TGTGCCAGCAGCAAAGACTCGGGCTATGGCTACACCTTC
CASSKDSGYGYTF
>NA|TRBJ2-6|NA|TRBV7-9
TGTGCCAGCGGCTCGCTGTCTGGGGCCAACGTCCTGACTTTC
CASGSLSGANVLTF
>NA|TRBJ2-1|NA|TRBV2
TGTGCCAGCAGGAGGGACACGAACTCCTACAATGAGCAGTTCTTC
CASRRDTNSYNEQFF
>TRBD1|TRBJ2-2|NA|TRBV9
TGTGCCAGCAGCGCCCCAGACAGGGTCTACACCGGGGAGCTGTTTTTT
CASSAPDRVYTGELFF
>NA|TRBJ2-1|NA|TRBV12-5
TGTGCTAGTGGTTCTACCTTAGCGAGTAGCTCCTACAATGAGCAGTTCTTC
CASGSTLASSSYNEQFF
>NA|TRBJ1-3|NA|TRBV21-1
TGTGCCAGCTGGCCCCTTCCCCCGGGAAACACCATATATTTT
CASWPLPPGNTIYF
>NA|TRBJ2-1|NA|TRBV27
TGTGCCAGCAGTTTGGGGGGGGCACCCTACAATGAGCAGTTCTTC
CASSLGGAPYNEQFF
>TRBD1|TRBJ2-7|NA|TRBV6-1
TGTGCCAGCAGTGAAGGAAACAGGGGAGAGCAGTACTTC
CASSEGNRGEQYF
>TRBD1|TRBJ1-2|NA|TRBV7-6
TGTGCCAGCAGCCCGACAGGGGGCAAAGGCTACACCTTC
CASSPTGGKGYTF
>TRBD2|TRBJ2-3|NA|TRBV19
TGTGCCAGTAGTAGTCAGCGGGGGCTCACAGATACGCAGTATTTT
CASSSQRGLTDTQYF
>NA|TRBJ2-7|NA|TRBV6-5
TGTGCCAGCAGACCTCGGTTGTTCTACGAGCAGTACTTC
CASRPRLFYEQYF
>TRBD1|TRBJ1-1|NA|TRBV5-1
TGCGCCAGCAGCCGGGACAGGGGCCACACTGAAGCTTTCTTT
CASSRDRGHTEAFF
>NA|TRBJ1-6|NA|TRBV3-1/TRBV3-2
TGTGCCAGCAGCCAAGGGTGGGTCATCCGCAATAATTCACCCCTCCACTTT
CASSQGWVIRNNSPLHF
>NA|TRBJ1-6|few|TRBV11-2
TGTGCCAGCAGCTTAGAGCGGAGTTCACCCCTCCACTTT
CASSLERSSPLHF
>NA|TRBJ1-1|few|TRBV12-3/TRBV12-4
TGTGCCAGCAGTCGGGGGGTGAACACTGAAGCTTTCTTT
CASSRGVNTEAFF
>NA|TRBJ2-3|NA|TRBV2
TGTGCCAGCTCGGCCATACGAAGCACAGATACGCAGTATTTT
CASSAIRSTDTQYF
>NA|TRBJ1-1|NA|TRBV7-9
TGTGCCAGCAGCTTAAGGTCGTTTGGCAGAAACACTGAAGCTTTCTTT
CASSLRSFGRNTEAFF
>NA|TRBJ1-1|once|TRBV19
TGTGCCAGTAGTATCCAGACCGCCCTTGCGACTGAAGCTTTCTTT
CASSIQTALATEAFF
>NA|TRBJ1-2|NA|TRBV11-2
TGTGCCAGCAGCTTAGAGGTTACAGGTCTCTATGGCTACACCTTC
CASSLEVTGLYGYTF
>TRBD1|TRBJ2-2|NA|TRBV9
TGTGCCAGCAGCCCCCGCCCCGGGACAGGTTTCACCGGGGAGCTGTTTTTT
CASSPRPGTGFTGELFF
>NA|TRBJ2-7|NA|TRBV19
TGTGCCAGAAGGAGGGGCTACAGGATTCTCTCCTACGAGCAGTACTTC
CARRRGYRILSYEQYF
>NA|TRBJ1-3|NA|TRBV12-3/TRBV12-4
TGTGCCAGGATAGACTCTGGAAACACCATATATTTT
CARIDSGNTIYF
>TRBD1|TRBJ1-1|NA|TRBV6-7
TGTGCCAGCAGTTACTTAATACAGGGGATGAACACTGAAGCTTTCTTT
CASSYLIQGMNTEAFF
>TRBD1|TRBJ1-6|NA|TRBV5-6
TGTGCCAGCAGCTTGGAAAAGGGGGCGTCCTATAATTCACCCCTCCACTTT
CASSLEKGASYNSPLHF
>NA|TRBJ2-5|NA|TRBV5-1
TGCGCCAGCAGCTTGGCCGTCCCCAGCCAAGAGACCCAGTACTTC
CASSLAVPSQETQYF
>NA|TRBJ1-1|NA|TRBV20-1
TGCAGTGCTAGTCAGGGTTGGGACACTGAAGCTTTCTTT
CSASQGWDTEAFF
>TRBD1|TRBJ2-5|NA|TRBV5-1
TGCGCCAGCAGCCTGGGTGGGACAGGGGGAAGTGGAGAGACCCAGTACTTC
CASSLGGTGGSGETQYF
>TRBD2|TRBJ2-1|NA|TRBV18
TGTGCCAGCTCAACCCCAGCGGGGGACAATGAGCAGTTCTTC
CASSTPAGDNEQFF
>TRBD1|TRBJ1-1|NA|TRBV7-2
TGTGCCAGCGGACAGGGGATGAACACTGAAGCTTTCTTT
CASGQGMNTEAFF
>TRBD1|TRBJ1-6|once|TRBV30
TGTGCCTACCAGACAGGGGGCATCGGCTCACCCCTCCACTTT
CAYQTGGIGSPLHF
>NA|TRBJ1-4|once|TRBV9
TGTGCCAGCAGCGTACAGGGGCTGGGGGAAAAACTGTTTTTT
CASSVQGLGEKLFF
>TRBD1|TRBJ2-2|NA|TRBV28
TGTGCCAGCAAATTGGGGGGACAGGCGCCCGGGGAGCTGTTTTTT
CASKLGGQAPGELFF
>NA|TRBJ2-5|NA|TRBV5-4
TGTGCCAGCAGGCTAGCAGGGGAAGAGACCCAGTACTTC
CASRLAGEETQYF
>NA|TRBJ1-2|NA|TRBV7-2
TGTGCCAGCAGCTTAGCGCTAACCGGACAGCCATTCTACACCTTC
CASSLALTGQPFYTF
>NA|TRBJ2-1|NA|TRBV5-6
TGTGCCAGCAGCCCGGACACCTACAATGAGCAGTTCTTC
CASSPDTYNEQFF
>NA|TRBJ1-1|NA|TRBV29-1
TGCAGCGTTGAAGGGACGGGCACTGAAGCTTTCTTT
CSVEGTGTEAFF
>TRBD1|TRBJ1-4|few|TRBV28
TGTGCCAGCAGCTCCGACAGGGTTGTACAGGGTAATGAAAAACTGTTTTTT
CASSSDRVVQGNEKLFF
>NA|TRBJ1-1|NA|TRBV19
TGTGCCACCCACCGGGGGAACACTGAAGCTTTCTTT
CATHRGNTEAFF
>NA|TRBJ1-3|NA|TRBV11-2
TGTGCCAGCAGCCCAATCCGACAGCCTGGAAACACCATATATTTT
CASSPIRQPGNTIYF
>NA|TRBJ1-4|NA|TRBV7-2
TGTGCCAGCAGCTTAGAAGGTCGCCATTCAGAACTGTTTTTT
CASSLEGRHSELFF
>NA|TRBJ1-2|NA|TRBV19
TGTGCCAGTAGTAAAGGGATGTTGTATGGCTACACCTTC
CASSKGMLYGYTF
>NA|TRBJ1-2|NA|TRBV5-6
TGTGCCAGCAGCCCCACCGGGTTAGGGAATGGCTACACCTTC
CASSPTGLGNGYTF
>NA|TRBJ2-1|NA|TRBV27
TGTGCCAGCAGTTTAGAAGCGGGCAGCCCACCCAAACGATACAATGAGCAGTTCTTC
CASSLEAGSPPKRYNEQFF